This TCR beta chain was identified during a study of CD8+ T cells in alopecia areata. Study at large: Among treated patients, oral tofacitinib was administered at 5 to 10 mg twice daily. The study, taken as a whole, reports: Within the top 100, expanded CD8+ clones significantly decreased with tofacitinib, as did scalp clonality.

Treatment specified: oral pan-JAK inhibitor, 5-10 mg twice daily. Peripheral blood samples and lesional scalp punch biopsies were obtained from alopecia areata patients. This CDR3 comprises 14 residues. From germline, CDR1 is GTSNPN and CDR2 SVGIG (reference sequence). V lost 0 bases and J 6 bases, leaving 13 bases between the germline ends. Extracted from the samples, RNA was reverse transcribed into cDNA to serve as the sequencing template. Produced via immunoSEQ multiplex PCR; TCRdb's table is partial and in-frame only. In the table there are roughly 220,000 clones, approximately 65% of which are singletons. On this clone itself: No antigen is known for it.

The J gene is TRBJ2-3, the V gene TRBV30; unclear D gene. The sample was CD4+ T cells sorted from blood, taken at approximately week 42, from a patient treated with tofacitinib. The source is a human donor with alopecia areata. The CDR3 DNA is TGTGCCTGGAGTGTACGATCCCCCAGGGATACGCAGTATTTT. Its protein is CAWSVRSPRDTQYF.